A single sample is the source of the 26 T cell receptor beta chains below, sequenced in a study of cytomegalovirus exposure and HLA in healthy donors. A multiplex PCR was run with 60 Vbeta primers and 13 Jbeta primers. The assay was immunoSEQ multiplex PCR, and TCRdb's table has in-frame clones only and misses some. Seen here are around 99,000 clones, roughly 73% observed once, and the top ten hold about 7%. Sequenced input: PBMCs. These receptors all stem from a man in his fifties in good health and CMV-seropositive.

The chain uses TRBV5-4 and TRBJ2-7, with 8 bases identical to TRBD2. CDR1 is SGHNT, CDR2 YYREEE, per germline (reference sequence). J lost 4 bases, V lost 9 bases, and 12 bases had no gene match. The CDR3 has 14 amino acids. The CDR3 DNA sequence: TGTGCCACCACTGTAACCGGGACTAGGTACGAGCAGTACTTC. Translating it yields CATTVTGTRYEQYF.

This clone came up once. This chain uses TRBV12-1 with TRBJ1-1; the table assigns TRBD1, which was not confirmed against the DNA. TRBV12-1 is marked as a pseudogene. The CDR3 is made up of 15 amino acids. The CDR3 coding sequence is TGTGCCAGCAGCCCCGCCGGACAAAGTGGCACTGAAGCTTTCTTT. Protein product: CASSPAGQSGTEAFF.

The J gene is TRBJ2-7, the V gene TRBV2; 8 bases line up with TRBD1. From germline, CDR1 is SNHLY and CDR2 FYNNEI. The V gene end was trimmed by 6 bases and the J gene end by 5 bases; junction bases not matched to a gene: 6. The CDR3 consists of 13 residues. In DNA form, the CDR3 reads TGTGCCAGCAGGTGGACAGGGAACAACGAGCAGTACTTC. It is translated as CASRWTGNNEQYF.

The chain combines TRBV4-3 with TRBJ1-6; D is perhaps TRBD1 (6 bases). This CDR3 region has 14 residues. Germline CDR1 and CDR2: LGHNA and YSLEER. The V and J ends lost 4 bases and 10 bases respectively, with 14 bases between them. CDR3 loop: CASSRGGGGSPLHF. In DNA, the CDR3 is TGCGCCAGCAGCCGAGGAGGGGGGGGATCACCCCTCCACTTT.

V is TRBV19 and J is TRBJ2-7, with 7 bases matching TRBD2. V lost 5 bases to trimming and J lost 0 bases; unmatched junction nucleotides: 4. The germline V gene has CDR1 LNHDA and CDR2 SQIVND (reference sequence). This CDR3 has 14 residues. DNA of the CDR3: TGTGCCAGTAGTCCAGCGGGGTACTCCTACGAGCAGTACTTC. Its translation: CASSPAGYSYEQYF.

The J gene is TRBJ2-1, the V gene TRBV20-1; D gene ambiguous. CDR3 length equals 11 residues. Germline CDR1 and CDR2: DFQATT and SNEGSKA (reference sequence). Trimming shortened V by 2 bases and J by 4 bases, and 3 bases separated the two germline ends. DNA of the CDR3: TGCAGTGCTAGACCGTACAATGAGCAGTTCTTC. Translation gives CSARPYNEQFF.

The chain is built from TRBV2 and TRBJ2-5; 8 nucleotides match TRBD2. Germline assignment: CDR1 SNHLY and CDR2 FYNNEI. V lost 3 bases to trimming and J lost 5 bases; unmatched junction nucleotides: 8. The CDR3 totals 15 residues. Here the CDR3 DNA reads TGTGCCAGCAGTGATCGTCGGGGGGGCGTGGAGACCCAGTACTTC. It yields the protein CASSDRRGGVETQYF.

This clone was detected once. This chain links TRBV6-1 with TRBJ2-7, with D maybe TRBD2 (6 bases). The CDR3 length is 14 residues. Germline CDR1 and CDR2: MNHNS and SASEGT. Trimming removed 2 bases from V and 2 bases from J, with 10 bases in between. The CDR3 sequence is CASSEHGGTYEQYF. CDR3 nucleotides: TGTGCCAGCAGTGAACACGGAGGGACCTACGAGCAGTACTTC.

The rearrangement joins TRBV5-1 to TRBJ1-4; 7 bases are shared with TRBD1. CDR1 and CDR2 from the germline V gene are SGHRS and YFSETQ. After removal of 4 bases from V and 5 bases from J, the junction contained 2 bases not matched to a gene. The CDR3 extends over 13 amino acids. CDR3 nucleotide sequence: TGCGCCAGCAGCGGGGACAGCAATGAAAAACTGTTTTTT. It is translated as CASSGDSNEKLFF.

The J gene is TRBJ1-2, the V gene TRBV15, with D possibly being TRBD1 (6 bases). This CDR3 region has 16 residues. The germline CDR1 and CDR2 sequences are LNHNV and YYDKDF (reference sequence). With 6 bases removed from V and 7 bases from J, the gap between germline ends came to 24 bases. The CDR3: CATRVAGGAVGAGYTF. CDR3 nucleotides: TGTGCCACCAGGGTGGCGGGGGGCGCCGTTGGTGCTGGCTACACCTTC.

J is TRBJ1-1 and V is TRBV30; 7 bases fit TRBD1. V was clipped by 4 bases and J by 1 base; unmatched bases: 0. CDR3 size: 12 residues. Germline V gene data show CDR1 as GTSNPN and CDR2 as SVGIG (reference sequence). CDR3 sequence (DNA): TGTGCCTGGACAGGGGGGAACACTGAAGCTTTCTTT. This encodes CAWTGGNTEAFF.

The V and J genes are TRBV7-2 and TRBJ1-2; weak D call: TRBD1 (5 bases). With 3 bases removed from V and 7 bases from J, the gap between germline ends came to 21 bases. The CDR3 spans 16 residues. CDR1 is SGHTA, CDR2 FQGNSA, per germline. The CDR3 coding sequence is TGTGCCAGCAGCTTTTCGGGGCGTTGGGGGGGTGGTGGCTACACCTTC. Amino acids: CASSFSGRWGGGGYTF.

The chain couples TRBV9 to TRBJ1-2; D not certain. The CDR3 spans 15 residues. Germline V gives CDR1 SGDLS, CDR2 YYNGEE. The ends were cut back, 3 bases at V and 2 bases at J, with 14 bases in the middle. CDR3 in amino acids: CASSAEVGSNYGYTF. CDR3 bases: TGTGCCAGCAGCGCAGAGGTCGGGTCGAACTATGGCTACACCTTC.

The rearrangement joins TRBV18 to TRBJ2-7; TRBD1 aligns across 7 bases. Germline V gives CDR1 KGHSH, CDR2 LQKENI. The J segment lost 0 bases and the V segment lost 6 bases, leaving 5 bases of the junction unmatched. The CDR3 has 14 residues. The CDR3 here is CASSMQGDSYEQYF. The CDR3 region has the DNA TGTGCCAGCTCGATGCAGGGGGACTCCTACGAGCAGTACTTC.

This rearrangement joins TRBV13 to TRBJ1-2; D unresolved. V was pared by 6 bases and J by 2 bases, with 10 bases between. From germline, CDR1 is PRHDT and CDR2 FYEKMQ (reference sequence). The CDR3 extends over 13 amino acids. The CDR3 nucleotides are TGTGCCAGCAGTCTACCCGTGAACTATGGCTACACCTTC. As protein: CASSLPVNYGYTF.

CDR3 DNA: TGTGCCAGCTCACCAGGACAGCTCTACGAGCAGTACTTC. Protein sequence: CASSPGQLYEQYF. The J gene is TRBJ2-7, the V gene TRBV18; tentative D call: TRBD1 (6 bases). V shed 2 bases and J shed 3 bases, with 8 bases lying between them. Germline loops: CDR1 KGHSH, CDR2 LQKENI. CDR3 size: 13 residues.

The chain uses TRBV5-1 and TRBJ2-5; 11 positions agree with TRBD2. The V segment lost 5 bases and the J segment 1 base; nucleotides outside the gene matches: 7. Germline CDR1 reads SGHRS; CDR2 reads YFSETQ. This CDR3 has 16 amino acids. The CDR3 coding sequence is TGCGCCAGCAGTTTTGGGACTAGCGGTAGCCAAGAGACCCAGTACTTC. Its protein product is CASSFGTSGSQETQYF.

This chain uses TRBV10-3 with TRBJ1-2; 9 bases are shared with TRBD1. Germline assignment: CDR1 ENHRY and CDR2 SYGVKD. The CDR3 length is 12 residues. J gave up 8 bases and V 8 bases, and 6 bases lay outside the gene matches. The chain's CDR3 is CAIGTGTRGYTF. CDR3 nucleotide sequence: TGTGCCATCGGGACAGGGACGAGAGGCTACACCTTC.

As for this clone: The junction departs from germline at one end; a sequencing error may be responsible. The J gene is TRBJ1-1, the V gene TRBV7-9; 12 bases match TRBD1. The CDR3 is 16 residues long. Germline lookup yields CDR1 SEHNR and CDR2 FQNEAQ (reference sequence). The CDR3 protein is CSSSLPGQGANTEAFF. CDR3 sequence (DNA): TGTTCCAGCAGCTTGCCGGGACAGGGGGCGAACACTGAAGCTTTCTTT.

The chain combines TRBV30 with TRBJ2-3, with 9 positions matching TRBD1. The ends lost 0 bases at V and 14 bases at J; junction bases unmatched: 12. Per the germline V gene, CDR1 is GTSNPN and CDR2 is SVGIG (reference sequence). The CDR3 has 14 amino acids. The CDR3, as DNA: TGTGCCTGGAGTGTACTCGACGGGACAGGGCCCCCGTATTTT. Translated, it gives CAWSVLDGTGPPYF.

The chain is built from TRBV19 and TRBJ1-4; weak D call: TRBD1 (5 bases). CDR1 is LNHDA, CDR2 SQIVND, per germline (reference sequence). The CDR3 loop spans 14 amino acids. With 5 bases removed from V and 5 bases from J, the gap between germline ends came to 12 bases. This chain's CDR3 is CASSAGMGNEKLFF. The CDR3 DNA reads TGTGCCAGTAGTGCAGGGATGGGGAATGAAAAACTGTTTTTT.

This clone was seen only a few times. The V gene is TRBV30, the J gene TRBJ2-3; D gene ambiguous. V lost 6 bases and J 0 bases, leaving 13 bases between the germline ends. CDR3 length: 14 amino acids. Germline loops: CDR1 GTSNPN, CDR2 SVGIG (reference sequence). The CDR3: CACKTDTSTDTQYF. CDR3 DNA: TGTGCCTGCAAAACAGATACTAGCACAGATACGCAGTATTTT.

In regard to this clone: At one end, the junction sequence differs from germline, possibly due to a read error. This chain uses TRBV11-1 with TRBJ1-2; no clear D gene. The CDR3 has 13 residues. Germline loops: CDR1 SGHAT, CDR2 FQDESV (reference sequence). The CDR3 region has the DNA TGTGCCAGCAGCTTAGACACCGACTATGGCTACCCCTTC. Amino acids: CASSLDTDYGYPF. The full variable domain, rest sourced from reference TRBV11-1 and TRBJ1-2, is EAEVAQSPRYKITEKSQAVAFWCDPISGHATLYWYRQILGQGPELLVQFQDESVVDDSQLPKDRFSAERLKGVDSTLKIQPAELGDSAMYLCASSLDTDYGYPFGSGTRLTVV.

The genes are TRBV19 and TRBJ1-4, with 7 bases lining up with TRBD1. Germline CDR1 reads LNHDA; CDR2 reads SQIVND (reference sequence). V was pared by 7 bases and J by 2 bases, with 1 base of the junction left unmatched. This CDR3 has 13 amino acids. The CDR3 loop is CASKGQTNEKLFF. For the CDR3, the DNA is TGTGCCAGTAAGGGACAGACTAATGAAAAACTGTTTTTT. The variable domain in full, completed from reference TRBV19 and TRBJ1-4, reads DGGITQSPKYLFRKEGQNVTLSCEQNLNHDAMYWYRQDPGQGLRLIYYSQIVNDFQKGDIAEGYSVSREKKESFPLTVTSAQKNPTAFYLCASKGQTNEKLFFGSGTQLSVL.

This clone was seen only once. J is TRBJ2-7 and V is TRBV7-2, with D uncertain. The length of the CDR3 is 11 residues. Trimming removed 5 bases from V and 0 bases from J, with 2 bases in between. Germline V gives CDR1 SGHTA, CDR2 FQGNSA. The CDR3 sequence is CASSLSYEQYF. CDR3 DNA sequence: TGTGCCAGCAGCCTCTCCTACGAGCAGTACTTC. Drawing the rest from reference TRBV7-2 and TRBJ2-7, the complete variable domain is GAGVSQSPSNKVTEKGKDVELRCDPISGHTALYWYRQSLGQGLEFLIYFQGNSAPDKSGLPSDRFSAERTGGSVSTLTIQRTQQEDSAVYLCASSLSYEQYFGPGTRLTVT.

CDR3 DNA: TGTGCCAGCAGCCCATCGACAGGGAGTGGGGATACGCAGTATTTT. It specifies CASSPSTGSGDTQYF. The chain joins TRBV9 to TRBJ2-3, with 7 bases fitting TRBD1. The CDR3 sequence is 15 residues long. V was clipped by 4 bases and J by 6 bases; unmatched bases: 11. Germline-derived CDR1 and CDR2 are SGDLS and YYNGEE. Drawing the rest from reference TRBV9 and TRBJ2-3, the complete variable domain is DSGVTQTPKHLITATGQRVTLRCSPRSGDLSVYWYQQSLDQGLQFLIQYYNGEERAKGNILERFSAQQFPDLHSELNLSSLELGDSALYFCASSPSTGSGDTQYFGPGTRLTVL.